This T cell receptor (beta chain) was sequenced for a study of T cell clonality in common variable immunodeficiency. Libraries were prepared by immunoSEQ multiplex PCR; TCRdb keeps only in-frame clonotypes and omits some of them. The sample was found to contain tens of thousands of clones, and every one recurs. Ten or more counts support this clone. The antigen remains undetermined. The read halts 3 residues ahead of the CDR3 end, with the missing end drawn from the germline J gene. Study-wide results and limits: What drives increased CVID clonality needs T cell subpopulation sequencing. Reportedly, TCR beta sequences from common variable immunodeficiency showed fewer deletions and N-nucleotide insertions.

CDR1 and CDR2 from the germline V gene are SNHLY and FYNNEI. The V end was cut by 8 bases, the J end by 5 bases, with 11 bases between. The CDR3 runs 12 residues. J is TRBJ2-3 and V is TRBV2, with a weak D call TRBD2 (6 bases). Sample: peripheral blood mononuclear cells. The sequence was obtained from a person between 18 and 69 years old in good health. The CDR3 sequence is CASRLEGDTQYF. Incomplete CDR3 DNA: TGTGCCAGCCGGTTGGAGGGAGATACG.